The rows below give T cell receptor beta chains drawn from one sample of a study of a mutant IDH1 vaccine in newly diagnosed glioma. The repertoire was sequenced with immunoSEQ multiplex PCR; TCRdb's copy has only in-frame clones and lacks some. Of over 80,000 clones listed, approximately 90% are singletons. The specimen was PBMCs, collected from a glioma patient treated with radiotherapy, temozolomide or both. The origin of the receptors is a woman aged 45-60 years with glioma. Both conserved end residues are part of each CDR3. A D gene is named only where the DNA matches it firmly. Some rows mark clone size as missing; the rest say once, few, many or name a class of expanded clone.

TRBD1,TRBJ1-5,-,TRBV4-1,CASSQWFSGGSNQPQHF,TGCGCCAGCAGCCAATGGTTTTCAGGGGGCAGCAATCAGCCCCAGCATTTT
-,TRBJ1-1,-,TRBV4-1,CASSLLQGPNTEAFF,TGCGCCAGCAGCCTCCTCCAGGGCCCGAACACTGAAGCTTTCTTT
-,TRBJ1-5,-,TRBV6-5,CASKAGLNQPQHF,TGTGCCAGCAAGGCAGGGTTAAATCAGCCCCAGCATTTT
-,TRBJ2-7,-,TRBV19,CASSNGEAYEQYF,TGTGCCAGTAGTAACGGGGAAGCCTACGAGCAGTACTTC
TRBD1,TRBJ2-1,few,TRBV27,CASSLWDRGRVGTNEQFF,TGTGCCAGCAGTTTGTGGGACAGGGGGCGCGTTGGGACCAATGAGCAGTTCTTC
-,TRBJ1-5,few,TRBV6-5,CASSPGVGNQPQHF,TGTGCCAGCAGTCCAGGGGTGGGCAATCAGCCCCAGCATTTT
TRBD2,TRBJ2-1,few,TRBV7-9,CASSYYGGNEQFF,TGTGCCAGCAGCTACTACGGGGGGAATGAGCAGTTCTTC
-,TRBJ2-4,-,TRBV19,CASREGGNKNIQYF,TGTGCCAGTAGGGAAGGGGGAAACAAAAACATTCAGTACTTC
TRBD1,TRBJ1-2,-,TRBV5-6,CASSAGQGGGYTF,TGTGCCAGCAGCGCGGGACAGGGTGGTGGCTACACCTTC
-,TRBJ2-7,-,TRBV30,CAWAPSNHEQYF,TGTGCCTGGGCGCCCAGTAACCACGAGCAGTACTTC
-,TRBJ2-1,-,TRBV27,CASKRQGGRQQFF,TGTGCCAGCAAAAGACAGGGAGGGAGACAGCAGTTCTTC
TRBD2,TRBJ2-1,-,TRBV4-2,CASSQDPSGRRNEQFF,TGTGCCAGCAGCCAAGACCCCAGCGGGAGACGCAATGAGCAGTTCTTC
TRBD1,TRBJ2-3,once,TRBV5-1,CASSLIQGVDTQYF,TGCGCCAGCAGCTTAATCCAGGGGGTAGATACGCAGTATTTT
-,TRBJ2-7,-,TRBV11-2,CASAGSGFYEQYF,TGTGCCAGCGCCGGGAGCGGGTTCTACGAGCAGTACTTC
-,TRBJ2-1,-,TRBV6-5,CASSLGHYNEQFF,TGTGCCAGCAGCCTCGGACACTACAATGAGCAGTTCTTC
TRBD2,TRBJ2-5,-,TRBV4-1,CASSQVGLARQETQYF,TGCGCCAGCAGCCAGGTCGGACTAGCTCGGCAAGAGACCCAGTACTTC
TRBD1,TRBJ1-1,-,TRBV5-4,CASSHRGLNEAFF,TGTGCCAGCAGCCACAGGGGGCTCAATGAAGCTTTCTTT
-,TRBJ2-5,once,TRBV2,CASRGGRGGQETQYF,TGTGCCAGCAGAGGTGGGCGGGGTGGCCAAGAGACCCAGTACTTC
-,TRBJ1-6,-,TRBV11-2,CASSLGILDTRRGSPLHF,TGTGCCAGCAGCTTAGGAATACTGGACACAAGAAGGGGGTCACCCCTCCACTTT
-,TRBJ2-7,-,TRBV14,CASSHSRQTYEQYF,TGTGCCAGCAGCCATTCGCGACAGACCTACGAGCAGTACTTC
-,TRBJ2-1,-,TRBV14,CASSERQNYNEQFF,TGTGCCAGCAGCGAGCGGCAAAACTACAATGAGCAGTTCTTC
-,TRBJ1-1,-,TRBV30,CAYRVQRKNTEAFF,TGTGCCTACAGGGTCCAGCGGAAGAACACTGAAGCTTTCTTT
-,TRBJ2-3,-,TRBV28,CASSPQEMRDTQYF,TGTGCCAGCAGTCCCCAGGAGATGAGAGATACGCAGTATTTT
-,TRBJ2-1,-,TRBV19,CASSTAQGWGSYNEQFF,TGTGCCAGTAGTACCGCACAGGGATGGGGCTCCTACAATGAGCAGTTCTTC
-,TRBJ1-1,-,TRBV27,CASSFRGSNTEAFF,TGTGCCAGCAGTTTTCGGGGGTCGAACACTGAAGCTTTCTTT
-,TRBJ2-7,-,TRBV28,CASTPPRGEQYF,TGTGCCAGCACCCCTCCCCGGGGAGAGCAGTACTTC
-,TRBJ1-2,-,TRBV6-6,CASASNYGYTF,TGTGCCAGCGCCTCCAACTATGGCTACACCTTC
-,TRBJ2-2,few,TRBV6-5,CASSYRGNTGELFF,TGTGCCAGCAGTTACCGGGGGAACACCGGGGAGCTGTTTTTT
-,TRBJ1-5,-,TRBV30,CAWSGQRDRFVSRIGNQPQHF,TGTGCCTGGAGTGGACAGCGAGACAGGTTCGTATCTCGGATTGGCAATCAGCCCCAGCATTTT
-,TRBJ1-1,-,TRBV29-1,CSVGTVNTEAFF,TGCAGCGTTGGTACCGTGAACACTGAAGCTTTCTTT
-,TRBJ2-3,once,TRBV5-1,CASSLGSSSDTQYF,TGCGCCAGCAGCTTGGGGTCCTCCTCGGATACGCAGTATTTT
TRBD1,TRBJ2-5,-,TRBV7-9,CASRSVNRGIGETQYF,TGTGCCAGCAGGTCGGTTAACAGGGGCATTGGAGAGACCCAGTACTTC
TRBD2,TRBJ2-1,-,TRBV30,CAWRPPGLASNEQFF,TGTGCCTGGAGGCCCCCGGGACTAGCAAGCAATGAGCAGTTCTTC
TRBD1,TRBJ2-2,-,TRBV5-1,CASSPGQSSATGELFF,TGCGCCAGCAGCCCGGGACAGAGCTCCGCGACCGGGGAGCTGTTTTTT
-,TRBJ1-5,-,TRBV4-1,CASSQDQGLPQHF,TGCGCCAGCAGCCAAGATCAGGGACTACCCCAGCATTTT
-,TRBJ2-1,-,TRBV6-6,CASSRELGANEQFF,TGTGCCAGCAGTAGGGAATTGGGTGCCAATGAGCAGTTCTTC
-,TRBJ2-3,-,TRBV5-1,CASTPGDGATDTQYF,TGCGCCAGCACCCCGGGAGACGGCGCCACAGATACGCAGTATTTT
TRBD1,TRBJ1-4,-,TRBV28,CASKDAYRGRGEKLFF,TGTGCCAGCAAAGATGCCTACAGGGGGAGAGGTGAAAAACTGTTTTTT
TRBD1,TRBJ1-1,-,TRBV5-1,CASSLAGTGEFTEAFF,TGCGCCAGCAGCTTGGCCGGGACAGGGGAATTTACTGAAGCTTTCTTT
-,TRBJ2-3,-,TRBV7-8,CASSLVAAVARTDTQYF,TGTGCCAGCAGCTTAGTGGCAGCGGTAGCCCGCACAGATACGCAGTATTTT
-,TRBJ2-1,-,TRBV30,CAWSGGRAQFF,TGTGCCTGGAGTGGGGGTCGGGCGCAGTTCTTC
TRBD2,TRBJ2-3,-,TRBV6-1,CASSLAGGPADTQYF,TGTGCCAGCAGTTTAGCGGGAGGGCCGGCAGATACGCAGTATTTT
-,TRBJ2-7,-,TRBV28,CASSLDPQEQYF,TGTGCCAGCAGTTTAGACCCTCAGGAGCAGTACTTC
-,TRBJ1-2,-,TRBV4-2,CASSQIDGDPYGYTF,TGTGCCAGCAGCCAGATTGACGGAGACCCCTATGGCTACACCTTC
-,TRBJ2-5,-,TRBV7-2,CASSSARAQYF,TGTGCCAGCAGCTCCGCCCGGGCCCAGTACTTC
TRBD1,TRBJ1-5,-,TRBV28,CASRQGINQPQHF,TGTGCCAGCAGACAGGGGATAAATCAGCCCCAGCATTTT
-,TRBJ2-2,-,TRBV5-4,CASSLVEPRLGTGELFF,TGTGCCAGCAGCTTGGTGGAGCCAAGGCTAGGAACCGGGGAGCTGTTTTTT
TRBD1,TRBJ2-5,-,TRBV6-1,CASSVRTGAQETQYF,TGTGCCAGCAGCGTCCGGACAGGGGCCCAAGAGACCCAGTACTTC
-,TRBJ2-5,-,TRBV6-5,CASSPSGQEETQYF,TGTGCCAGCAGTCCGTCGGGTCAGGAAGAGACCCAGTACTTC
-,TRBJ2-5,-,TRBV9,CASSVEYREGAAQYF,TGTGCCAGCAGCGTAGAGTACAGGGAAGGGGCGGCCCAGTACTTC
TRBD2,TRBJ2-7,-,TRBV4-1,CASSRNALAGERTYEQYF,TGCGCCAGCAGTCGGAATGCACTAGCGGGAGAAAGGACCTACGAGCAGTACTTC
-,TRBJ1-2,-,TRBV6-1,CASSEEVLRNF,TGTGCCAGCAGTGAAGAGGTCCTAAGGAACTTC
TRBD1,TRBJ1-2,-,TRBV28,CAISGTGKGYTF,TGTGCCATTTCCGGGACAGGGAAAGGCTACACCTTC
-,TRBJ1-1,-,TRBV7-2,CASSLNGLGTEAFF,TGTGCCAGCAGCTTAAATGGCTTGGGCACTGAAGCTTTCTTT
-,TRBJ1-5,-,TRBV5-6,CASSLLDRSDQPQHF,TGTGCCAGCAGCTTGCTGGACAGAAGCGATCAGCCCCAGCATTTT
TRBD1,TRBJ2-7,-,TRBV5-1,CASSPLPAQGVNEQYF,TGCGCCAGCAGCCCTCTCCCGGCTCAGGGGGTTAACGAGCAGTACTTC
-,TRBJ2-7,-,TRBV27,CASSSSYEQYF,TGTGCCAGCAGTTCCTCCTACGAGCAGTACTTC
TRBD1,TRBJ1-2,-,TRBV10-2,CASSQRQGDYGYTF,TGCGCCAGCAGCCAAAGACAGGGAGACTATGGCTACACCTTC
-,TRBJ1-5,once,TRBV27,CASSLRPSTSQPQHF,TGTGCCAGCAGTTTGCGACCCTCGACCAGTCAGCCCCAGCATTTT